This TCR beta chain was identified during a study of cytomegalovirus exposure and HLA in healthy donors. Whole-study results and caveats: In a later analysis, around 18,000 TCR beta sequences were associated with HLA alleles at 0.05 false discovery rate. With further analysis later on, most CMV-associated TCR beta chains appeared HLA-restricted.

This CDR3 comprises 13 residues. V lost 2 bases to trimming and J lost 1 base, with 5 bases between them. The V gene's germline CDR1 is SGDLS and CDR2 YYNGEE. As to this clone: Its antigen remains unknown.

Though probably carrying unrecorded immune exposures, donors were nominally healthy at sampling. With 60 Vbeta and 13 Jbeta primers, the PCR was carried out. The data were produced by immunoSEQ multiplex PCR, yet TCRdb's version contains in-frame clones alone and is incomplete. Here the sample spans about 100,000 clones, about 79% being singletons. The chain recombines TRBV9 with TRBJ2-3; D not certain. This TCR derives from a woman between 18 and 30 years old in good health and CMV-seronegative. The specimen sequenced was PBMCs. The CDR3 loop reads CASSVGGTDTQYF. As DNA, the CDR3 is TGTGCCAGCAGCGTGGGCGGCACAGATACGCAGTATTTT.